This passage covers 19 T cell receptor beta chains from one sample sequenced in a study of cytomegalovirus exposure and HLA in healthy donors. Primers: 60 Vbeta forward and 13 Jbeta reverse. The protocol was immunoSEQ multiplex PCR, while the TCRdb copy is restricted to in-frame clones and leaves out a portion. The table records 200,000 or so clones, around 73% of them present only once. The sample comprised PBMCs. The receptor set was obtained from a male donor in good health and CMV-seronegative.

This clone turned up a few times. This chain connects TRBV7-9 to TRBJ1-5, with 9 bases matching TRBD1. Germline-derived CDR1 and CDR2 are SEHNR and FQNEAQ (reference sequence). Trimming removed 5 bases from V and 4 bases from J; junction bases left unmatched: 3. CDR3 length equals 14 residues. The CDR3 spells CASSEDRGNQPQHF. CDR3 bases: TGTGCCAGCAGCGAGGACAGGGGAAATCAGCCCCAGCATTTT.

The CDR3 spells CASSRGDRASNTGELFF. The CDR3 DNA sequence: TGTGCCAGCAGCCGAGGGGACAGGGCATCGAACACCGGGGAGCTGTTTTTT. The chain employs TRBV9 and TRBJ2-2, with TRBD1 matching 9 bases. Germline V gene sequence: CDR1 SGDLS, CDR2 YYNGEE. The V segment lost 4 bases and the J segment 0 bases; nucleotides outside the gene matches: 7. The CDR3 is made up of 17 amino acids.

This clone has just a few counts. V and J are TRBV6-5 and TRBJ1-1; no clear D. Trimming shortened V by 7 bases and J by 0 bases, and 15 bases separated the two germline ends. The CDR3 contains 15 residues. CDR1 is MNHEY, CDR2 SVGAGI, per germline. The CDR3: CASKNSIHMNTEAFF. The CDR3 nucleotides read TGTGCCAGCAAGAACAGCATCCACATGAACACTGAAGCTTTCTTT.

The chain joins TRBV6-5 to TRBJ1-2, with 7 bases that match TRBD1. The CDR3 extends over 14 amino acids. Trimming removed 6 bases from V and 0 bases from J; junction bases left unmatched: 4. The germline V gene encodes CDR1 MNHEY and CDR2 SVGAGI. CDR3: CASRPDRANYGYTF. Here the CDR3 DNA reads TGTGCCAGCAGACCCGACAGGGCTAACTATGGCTACACCTTC.

The V gene is TRBV27, the J gene TRBJ2-1; 7 bases are a match to TRBD1. V was pared by 9 bases and J by 1 base, with 15 bases of the junction left unmatched. The CDR3 is made up of 17 amino acids. Germline V gene data show CDR1 as MNHEY and CDR2 as SMNVEV (reference sequence). The DNA of the CDR3 is TGTGCCAGGATCCCCGGACAGGTTTATTTTTCCTACAATGAGCAGTTCTTC. It is translated as CARIPGQVYFSYNEQFF.

The rearrangement uses TRBV6-5 and TRBJ2-7; D ambiguous. Germline-derived CDR1 and CDR2 are MNHEY and SVGAGI. V was trimmed by 5 bases and J by 3 bases, leaving 5 bases between them. This CDR3 has 11 amino acids. The CDR3 nucleotides are TGTGCCAGCAGTATCCTCTACGAGCAGTACTTC. Protein sequence: CASSILYEQYF.

V usage is TRBV6-1 and J usage is TRBJ2-1; possibly TRBD2 for D (5 bases). V lost 3 bases and J 0 bases, leaving 6 bases between the germline ends. CDR1 MNHNS and CDR2 SASEGT come from the germline V gene. This CDR3 is built from 14 residues. The CDR3 loop reads CASSDGDSYNEQFF. The CDR3 bases are TGTGCCAGCAGTGACGGGGACTCCTACAATGAGCAGTTCTTC.

The chain combines TRBV29-1 with TRBJ1-1, with a possible D match to TRBD1 (5 bases). The CDR3 is 12 amino acids. The V end was cut by 6 bases, the J end by 4 bases, with 12 bases between. Germline V gene sequence: CDR1 SQVTM, CDR2 ANQGSEA. The CDR3 DNA reads as TGCAGCGTGGGGGTAGCGGCCACTGAAGCTTTCTTT. Translated, it gives CSVGVAATEAFF. Together with reference TRBV29-1 and TRBJ1-1, the CDR3 gives the full variable domain: SAVISQKPSRDICQRGTSLTIQCQVDSQVTMMFWYRQQPGQSLTLIATANQGSEATYESGFVIDKFPISRPNLTFSTLTVSNMSPEDSSIYLCSVGVAATEAFFGQGTRLTVV.

The chain couples TRBV2 to TRBJ2-2, with D maybe TRBD2 (7 bases). The CDR3 is 14 residues long. Germline lookup yields CDR1 SNHLY and CDR2 FYNNEI. Trimming left V 6 bases short and J 1 base short, with 9 bases between. CDR3 residues: CASRGGQNTGELFF. The CDR3 DNA reads TGTGCCAGCAGGGGGGGGCAGAACACCGGGGAGCTGTTTTTT.

A note on this clone: The junction differs from germline at one of its ends, possibly a read error. This chain connects TRBV4-1 to TRBJ1-5; 8 positions match TRBD1. The CDR3 spans 14 residues. Germline CDR1 is MGHRA and CDR2 is YSYEKL. CDR3 protein: CASSLGTGDQPQHF. CDR3 DNA: TGCGCCAGTAGCCTAGGGACAGGAGATCAGCCCCAGCATTTT.

The rearrangement links TRBV28 to TRBJ1-2; TRBD1 is a possible D gene (6 bases). The CDR3 totals 13 residues. Germline V gene sequence: CDR1 MDHEN, CDR2 SYDVKM. Deletions cut 10 bases from V and 2 bases from J, with 14 bases between. The CDR3 bases are TGTGCCACCGCGCAGGGGCGCAACTATGGCTACACCTTC. Protein sequence: CATAQGRNYGYTF.

The rearrangement uses TRBV5-1 and TRBJ2-7; the D gene is possibly TRBD2 (5 bases). The CDR3 totals 14 residues. From germline, CDR1 is SGHRS and CDR2 YFSETQ. The germline V and J ends were trimmed by 0 bases and 4 bases, with 11 bases remaining between them. In DNA, the CDR3 is TGCGCCAGCAGCTTGGTACTGCGAGGGTACGAGCAGTACTTC. Encoded protein: CASSLVLRGYEQYF.

The chain uses TRBV27 and TRBJ2-3; TRBD2 matches 8 bases. CDR3 length equals 18 residues. Germline trimming cut 1 base from V and 2 bases from J; bases unmatched to any gene: 11. Per germline, CDR1 MNHEY and CDR2 SMNVEV (reference sequence). The CDR3 is CASSLFFRLAGHTDTQYF. The CDR3 DNA is TGTGCCAGCAGTTTATTCTTCCGTCTAGCGGGTCACACAGATACGCAGTATTTT.

This clone came up once. The genes are TRBV5-1 and TRBJ2-7, with TRBD2 matching 7 bases. Germline CDR1 reads SGHRS; CDR2 reads YFSETQ. V lost 7 bases and J lost 3; bases outside the gene matches: 7. The CDR3 covers 13 residues. CDR3 residues: CASGGLPDYEQYF. The CDR3 DNA follows: TGCGCCAGCGGGGGACTACCTGACTACGAGCAGTACTTC.

V is TRBV5-1 and J is TRBJ2-2, with D possibly being TRBD1 (5 bases). CDR3 length equals 14 residues. The V gene lost 2 bases and the J gene lost 4 bases, with 9 bases spanning the gap. Germline V gene lookup returns CDR1 SGHRS and CDR2 YFSETQ. The CDR3 nucleotides are TGCGCCAGCAGCTTACAGGCGACCACCGGGGAGCTGTTTTTT. It yields the protein CASSLQATTGELFF.

A note on this clone: Within the sample, other DNA sequences also encode this same CDR3. The chain couples TRBV27 to TRBJ2-7, with TRBD2 as a possible D gene (6 bases). Germline-derived CDR1 and CDR2 are MNHEY and SMNVEV (reference sequence). The CDR3 length is 14 residues. Trimming stripped 5 bases from V and 3 bases from J, with 14 bases between. CDR3 sequence: CASSPRGDFYEQYF. DNA of the CDR3: TGTGCCAGCAGTCCAAGAGGGGACTTCTACGAGCAGTACTTC.

The V call is TRBV18, the J call TRBJ1-3; D unresolved. The CDR3 contains 15 residues. Germline V gene lookup returns CDR1 KGHSH and CDR2 LQKENI. V lost 3 bases and J 7 bases, leaving 16 bases between the germline ends. The DNA of the CDR3 is TGTGCCAGCTCACCTCGGCAGGCTTCTTGGAACACCATATATTTT. Its protein product is CASSPRQASWNTIYF.

This clone has more than one count but fewer than ten. The chain carries TRBV7-9 and TRBJ2-2; a weak D match, TRBD2 (5 bases). Germline V gives CDR1 SEHNR, CDR2 FQNEAQ (reference sequence). The V and J ends lost 6 bases and 4 bases respectively, with 12 bases between them. The CDR3 covers 14 residues. CDR3 sequence reads: CASSSPAVTGELFF. CDR3 DNA sequence: TGTGCCAGCAGTTCCCCAGCGGTCACCGGGGAGCTGTTTTTT.

The rearrangement joins TRBV5-1 to TRBJ2-2, with 10 positions matching TRBD1. The length of the CDR3 is 19 residues. Germline V gene sequence: CDR1 SGHRS, CDR2 YFSETQ. J was trimmed by 4 bases and V by 1 base; bases with no gene match: 13. The CDR3 protein is CASSLKFPGTGAFTGELFF. In nucleotides, the CDR3 is TGCGCCAGCAGCTTGAAGTTTCCCGGGACAGGGGCGTTCACCGGGGAGCTGTTTTTT.